This TCR beta chain was sequenced during a study of CD8 T cells in ankylosing spondylitis. General study results and limits: Ankylosing spondylitis blood seemed to carry a telltale TCR beta motif made of roughly 8 highly homologous variants. Relatively scarce in peripheral blood, disease-linked clones were CD8+. Researchers reportedly found disease-linked clones significantly enriched in matched ankylosing spondylitis synovial fluid.

Quantitative 5'-RACE was performed with molecular barcodes, and it yielded the TCR beta libraries. Via MiXCR, TCRdb re-called the 5' RACE reads, giving one row per CDR3 protein. Of 300,000 to 350,000 distinct CDR3 sequences in the sample, roughly 14% were seen once. The V end was cut by 5 bases, the J end by 4 bases, with 11 bases between. The germline gives CDR1 MNHNS, CDR2 SASEGT. The CDR3 extends over 13 amino acids. The sample holds a few counts of this clonotype. Its target is not known. The receptor was derived from a male donor with ankylosing spondylitis or in good health (not recorded which). V is TRBV6-1 and J is TRBJ1-2; D ambiguous. Material for sequencing was blood, either unsorted or a sorted T cell fraction (not recorded which). The CDR3 protein is CASSNGNGYGYTF. CDR3 sequence (DNA): TGTGCCAGCAGTAATGGGAATGGCTATGGCTACACCTTC.